The rows below give T cell receptor beta chains drawn from one sample of a study of T cells in Graves' hyperthyroidism and ophthalmopathy. From the multiplex PCR reads, TCRdb called clonotypes with MiXCR, one entry per CDR3 protein. The data hold approximately 420,000 distinct CDR3 sequences, with about 16% observed a single time. The sequencing input was blood. All receptors derive from a woman aged 25 to 45 with Graves' hyperthyroidism. Each CDR3 is given without its conserved first and last residue. Each record gives: V gene, J gene, D gene, CDR3 protein. The D gene is left open where the match is weak.

V gene: TRBV5-1; J gene: TRBJ2-5; D gene: TRBD2; CDR3 protein: ASSRWSSGTGETQY
V gene: TRBV24-1; J gene: TRBJ2-1; D gene: .; CDR3 protein: ATSDLAGGNEQF
V gene: TRBV2; J gene: TRBJ1-1; D gene: TRBD1; CDR3 protein: ASSELRGLGTEAF
V gene: TRBV19; J gene: TRBJ2-3; D gene: TRBD2; CDR3 protein: ASGETSGSTQY
V gene: TRBV9; J gene: TRBJ2-1; D gene: TRBD1; CDR3 protein: ASSAGPGQGYNEQF
V gene: TRBV29-1; J gene: TRBJ2-5; D gene: TRBD2; CDR3 protein: SVRTSLGETQY
V gene: TRBV18; J gene: TRBJ1-1; D gene: TRBD1; CDR3 protein: ASSPEQGAWDTEAF
V gene: TRBV6-1; J gene: TRBJ2-5; D gene: .; CDR3 protein: ASSETLTQETQY
V gene: TRBV20-1; J gene: TRBJ2-2; D gene: .; CDR3 protein: SARELSNTGELF
V gene: TRBV3-1; J gene: TRBJ1-2; D gene: .; CDR3 protein: ASSGEGRNYGYT
V gene: TRBV5-1; J gene: TRBJ2-7; D gene: TRBD2; CDR3 protein: ASSLEGLGLSYEQY
V gene: TRBV28; J gene: TRBJ2-2; D gene: TRBD1; CDR3 protein: ASTGGQGAWGELF
V gene: TRBV7-8; J gene: TRBJ2-1; D gene: TRBD1; CDR3 protein: ASSFDRAPYNEQF
V gene: TRBV6-1; J gene: TRBJ2-5; D gene: .; CDR3 protein: ASQTRGQSSQETQY
V gene: TRBV3-1; J gene: .; D gene: .; CDR3 protein: ASSQTGTQY
V gene: TRBV15; J gene: TRBJ2-1; D gene: TRBD2; CDR3 protein: ATSRDPRLAGGYEQF
V gene: TRBV20-1; J gene: TRBJ1-1; D gene: .; CDR3 protein: SARPTVNTEAF